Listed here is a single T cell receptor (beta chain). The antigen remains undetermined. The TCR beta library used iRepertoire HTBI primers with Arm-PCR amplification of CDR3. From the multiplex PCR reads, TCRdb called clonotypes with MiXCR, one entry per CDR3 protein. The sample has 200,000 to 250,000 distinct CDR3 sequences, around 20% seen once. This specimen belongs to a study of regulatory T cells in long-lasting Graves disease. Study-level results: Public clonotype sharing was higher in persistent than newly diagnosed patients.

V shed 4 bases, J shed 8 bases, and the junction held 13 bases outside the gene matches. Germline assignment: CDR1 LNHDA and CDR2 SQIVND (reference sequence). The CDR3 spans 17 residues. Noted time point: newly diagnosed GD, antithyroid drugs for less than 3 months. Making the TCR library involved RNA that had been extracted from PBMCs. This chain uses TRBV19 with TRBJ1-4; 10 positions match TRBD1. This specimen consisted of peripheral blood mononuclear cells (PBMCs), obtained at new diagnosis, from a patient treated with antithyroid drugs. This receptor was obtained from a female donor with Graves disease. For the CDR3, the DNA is TGTGCCAGTAGTACCGGTCGGACAGGGGGGCGAGACGAAAAACTGTTTTTT. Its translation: CASSTGRTGGRDEKLFF. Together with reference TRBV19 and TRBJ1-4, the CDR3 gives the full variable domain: DGGITQSPKYLFRKEGQNVTLSCEQNLNHDAMYWYRQDPGQGLRLIYYSQIVNDFQKGDIAEGYSVSREKKESFPLTVTSAQKNPTAFYLCASSTGRTGGRDEKLFFGSGTQLSVL.